The 30 T cell receptor beta chains presented below share a single source sample, sequenced in a study of T-cell memory formation after mild COVID-19. A single record per CDR3 protein comes from TCRdb applying MiXCR to the 5' RACE reads. The table includes about 270,000 distinct CDR3 sequences, about a sixth detected once. Sequenced input: PBMCs or a T cell subset sorted from them (not recorded which). These receptors all come from a man aged 18 to 29 who had mild COVID-19 (a few samples of this study predate the infection). Cell type and time point are not known.

In regard to this clonotype: The DNA is left out, because the CDR3 cannot be placed on it with certainty; the CDR3 is given as TCRdb lists it. The rearrangement joins TRBV6-2 or TRBV6-3 to TRBJ2-1; TRBD1 is the table's D call, not checked against the DNA. CDR1 and CDR2 (germline): MNHEY, SVGEGT. The CDR3 region is 12 residues in length, termini included. CDR3 in amino acids: CASSSSDRRRFF.

Only a few counts were recorded for this clonotype. The genes are TRBV6-2 or TRBV6-3 and TRBJ2-1; 7 bases align to TRBD2. Unmatched junction bases numbered 10, after V lost 5 bases and J lost 3 bases. The germline V gene encodes CDR1 MNHEY and CDR2 SVGEGT. The CDR3 has 16 amino acids. The CDR3 DNA reads TGTGCCAGCAGTCCTCGCCGTGCGGGGGTCTACAATGAGCAGTTCTTC. Protein: CASSPRRAGVYNEQFF.

At least ten counts were recorded for this clonotype. The rearrangement uses TRBV12-3 or TRBV12-4 and TRBJ1-2; D is uncertain. CDR3 length equals 14 residues. V was trimmed by 3 bases and J by 6 bases, leaving 14 bases between them. The CDR3 here is CASSFTMGLHGYTF. The CDR3 region has the DNA TGTGCCAGCAGTTTTACAATGGGTCTTCATGGCTACACCTTC.

This clonotype turned up a few times. This chain uses TRBV5-1 with TRBJ1-6; TRBD1 might be the D (5 bases). The ends were cut back, 1 base at V and 9 bases at J, with 8 bases in the middle. The CDR3 consists of 13 residues. Germline CDR1 reads SGHRS; CDR2 reads YFSETQ. The CDR3 coding sequence is TGCGCCAGCAGCTTGTCGGGGCGTTCACCCCTCCACTTT. As protein: CASSLSGRSPLHF. The full variable domain, completed using reference TRBV5-1 and TRBJ1-6, is KAGVTQTPRYLIKTRGQQVTLSCSPISGHRSVSWYQQTPGQGLQFLFEYFSETQRNKGNFPGRFSGRQFSNSRSEMNVSTLELGDSALYLCASSLSGRSPLHFGNGTRLTVT.

This clonotype has a handful of counts. The chain employs TRBV20-1 and TRBJ1-2; D remains unclear. The CDR3 is 12 amino acids. Germline V gives CDR1 DFQATT, CDR2 SNEGSKA (reference sequence). The V end was cut by 4 bases, the J end by 4 bases, with 10 bases between. DNA of the CDR3: TGCAGTGCTATATCCCCAGTCTATGGCTACACCTTC. Protein: CSAISPVYGYTF.

This clonotype was observed a few times. This chain connects TRBV5-6 to TRBJ1-5; a possible D gene is TRBD1 (5 bases). The CDR3 has 16 residues. Germline values: CDR1 SGHDT, CDR2 YYEEEE. V was trimmed by 1 base and J by 3 bases, leaving 14 bases between them. CDR3 sequence: CASSLRGSWNNQPQHF. The CDR3 region has the DNA TGTGCCAGCAGCTTGAGGGGCTCGTGGAACAATCAGCCCCAGCATTTT. Supplemented by reference TRBV5-6 and TRBJ1-5, the full variable domain reads DAGVTQSPTHLIKTRGQQVTLRCSPKSGHDTVSWYQQALGQGPQFIFQYYEEEERQRGNFPDRFSGHQFPNYSSELNVNALLLGDSALYLCASSLRGSWNNQPQHFGDGTRLSIL.

This chain connects TRBV29-1 to TRBJ1-1; TRBD1 is a possible D gene (5 bases). Trimming shortened V by 6 bases and J by 5 bases, and 16 bases separated the two germline ends. The CDR3 is 13 residues long. Germline assignment: CDR1 SQVTM and CDR2 ANQGSEA. The DNA of the CDR3 is TGCAGCGTCGAATGGGGGGGAGGGACTGAAGCTTTCTTT. The encoded protein is CSVEWGGGTEAFF.

This clonotype has just a few counts. The genes are TRBV10-3 and TRBJ1-5; D perhaps matches TRBD1 (6 bases). Trimming removed 7 bases at V and 5 bases at J, with 18 bases between. Germline V lookup: CDR1 ENHRY, CDR2 SYGVKD. This CDR3 region has 15 residues. This chain's CDR3 is CAITDTGIQDQPQHF. In nucleotides, the CDR3 is TGTGCCATCACCGACACAGGGATTCAGGATCAGCCCCAGCATTTT.

This clonotype was seen repeatedly, ten times or more. The chain uses TRBV2 and TRBJ2-7; TRBD1 matches at 8 bases. CDR1 is SNHLY and CDR2 is FYNNEI in the germline V gene. The CDR3 contains 14 residues. After removal of 2 bases from V and 9 bases from J, the junction contained 9 bases not matched to a gene. The CDR3 is CASSESPGGIRQYV. CDR3 DNA sequence: TGTGCCAGCAGTGAATCTCCAGGGGGCATTCGGCAGTACGTC.

The chain recombines TRBV5-4 with TRBJ2-7; the D gene is possibly TRBD1 (5 bases). The length of the CDR3 is 15 residues. V lost 3 bases and J lost 6, with 19 bases in between. Germline CDR1 is SGHNT and CDR2 is YYREEE (reference sequence). The CDR3 is CASSSPHSGSGEQYF. The CDR3 region has the DNA TGTGCCAGCAGCTCTCCACACTCAGGGTCCGGCGAGCAGTACTTC.

The chain is built from TRBV11-2 and TRBJ2-1, with TRBD2 matching over 8 bases. V lost 6 bases to trimming and J lost 6 bases; unmatched junction nucleotides: 4. Germline CDR1 SGHAT, CDR2 FQNNGV. The CDR3 has 13 residues. The DNA of the CDR3 is TGTGCCAGCAGTTCCGGGGGGGCCAATGAGCAGTTCTTC. It encodes CASSSGGANEQFF. The entire variable domain, with the rest obtained from reference TRBV11-2 and TRBJ2-1, is as follows: EAGVAQSPRYKIIEKRQSVAFWCNPISGHATLYWYQQILGQGPKLLIQFQNNGVVDDSQLPKDRFSAERLKGVDSTLKIQPAKLEDSAVYLCASSSGGANEQFFGPGTRLTVL.

This clonotype was observed a handful of times. CDR3: CASSNSGGSTDTQYF. In DNA, the CDR3 is TGTGCCAGCAGTAATAGCGGGGGTTCCACAGATACGCAGTATTTT. The rearrangement uses TRBV6-5 and TRBJ2-3; 9 nucleotides line up with TRBD2. The CDR3 consists of 15 residues. The trim removed 5 bases at V and 2 bases at J, leaving 5 bases unmatched. Germline lookup yields CDR1 MNHEY and CDR2 SVGAGI.

The chain carries TRBV2 and TRBJ2-3; perhaps TRBD1 as D (5 bases). The V and J ends lost 4 bases and 5 bases respectively, with 10 bases between them. CDR3 length: 13 residues. The germline gives CDR1 SNHLY, CDR2 FYNNEI. The CDR3 region has the DNA TGTGCCAGCAGTGCCCAGGGTGGAGATACGCAGTATTTT. It is translated as CASSAQGGDTQYF.

This clonotype turned up a few times. V is TRBV6-2 or TRBV6-3 and J is TRBJ1-5, with a possible D match to TRBD1 (6 bases). V dropped 2 bases and J dropped 2 bases, with 16 bases sitting between them. CDR3 size: 17 residues. Germline CDR1 is MNHEY and CDR2 is SVGEGT. CDR3 amino acids: CASSYSRGTGGNQPQHF. CDR3 DNA sequence: TGTGCCAGCAGTTACAGTAGGGGGACTGGTGGCAATCAGCCCCAGCATTTT.

The genes are TRBV10-3 and TRBJ2-7; 7 bases map to TRBD1. V dropped 4 bases and J dropped 3; count of bases not matched to a gene: 3. Germline CDR1 ENHRY, CDR2 SYGVKD. This CDR3 region has 13 residues. Here the CDR3 reads CAISGDSHYEQYF. DNA of the CDR3: TGTGCCATCAGTGGGGACAGTCACTACGAGCAGTACTTC.

The genes are TRBV7-3 and TRBJ2-3; 8 nucleotides match TRBD2. The CDR3 loop spans 16 amino acids. V gave up 5 bases and J gave up 2 bases; unmatched junction bases: 9. Germline assignment: CDR1 SGHTA and CDR2 FQGTGA. CDR3 amino acids: CASSPLAGRNTDTQYF. DNA of the CDR3: TGTGCCAGCAGCCCCTTAGCGGGGCGTAACACAGATACGCAGTATTTT.

This clonotype was seen a few times. The chain has TRBV11-2 and TRBJ1-4; unclear D gene. CDR3 size: 15 residues. Germline V gene sequence: CDR1 SGHAT, CDR2 FQNNGV. The V end was cut by 5 bases, the J end by 5 bases, with 15 bases between. The CDR3 DNA reads TGTGCCAGCAGCAGGAGTCCAGGTCTAAATGAAAAACTGTTTTTT. Translated, it gives CASSRSPGLNEKLFF.

This clonotype was counted only a few times. The CDR3 DNA follows: TGTGCCAGTAGTAGTAACTGGTATGGCTACACCTTC. Protein: CASSSNWYGYTF. V usage is TRBV12-3 or TRBV12-4 and J usage is TRBJ1-2; D gene unclear. V dropped 9 bases and J dropped 5 bases, with 13 bases sitting between them. The CDR3 runs 12 residues.

The rearrangement uses TRBV5-1 and TRBJ1-5, with TRBD1 as a possible D gene (6 bases). The germline V gene has CDR1 SGHRS and CDR2 YFSETQ. Deletions cut 4 bases from V and 6 bases from J, with 17 bases between. There are 15 residues in the CDR3. CDR3: CASSPTGFQGQPQHF. The CDR3 bases are TGCGCCAGCAGCCCAACAGGGTTTCAAGGTCAGCCCCAGCATTTT.

This clonotype was found a few times. The chain joins TRBV12-3 or TRBV12-4 to TRBJ2-3; D is uncertain. V dropped 7 bases and J dropped 0 bases, with 11 bases sitting between them. The CDR3 contains 14 residues. CDR3 bases: TGTGCCAGCACTATAAGAACTAGCACAGATACGCAGTATTTT. Translated, it gives CASTIRTSTDTQYF.

The rearrangement links TRBV20-1 to TRBJ2-5, with no clear D. Between the trimmed V and J ends, which lost 3 bases and 0 bases, there was a span of 11 bases. The length of the CDR3 is 14 residues. In germline, CDR1 is DFQATT, CDR2 SNEGSKA (reference sequence). The CDR3 coding sequence is TGCAGTGCTAGTAAGGCGGTTTACCAAGAGACCCAGTACTTC. It codes for CSASKAVYQETQYF.

This clonotype was detected many times. The chain is built from TRBV30 and TRBJ2-5; possible D gene TRBD2, 6 bases. Between the trimmed V and J ends, which lost 4 bases and 0 bases, there was a span of 9 bases. Germline values: CDR1 GTSNPN, CDR2 SVGIG (reference sequence). The CDR3 loop spans 13 amino acids. The CDR3 sequence is CAWTGGDQETQYF. In DNA, the CDR3 is TGTGCCTGGACGGGCGGGGACCAAGAGACCCAGTACTTC.

This clonotype was observed a handful of times. The chain is built from TRBV4-3 and TRBJ2-1; D unclear. Trimming cost V 1 base and J 10 bases, with 14 bases left between them. CDR3 size: 14 residues. The germline CDR1 and CDR2 sequences are LGHNA and YSLEER. The chain's CDR3 is CASSQVLGEREQFF. The CDR3 bases are TGCGCCAGCAGCCAAGTCCTGGGCGAGAGGGAGCAGTTCTTC.

The chain links TRBV29-1 to TRBJ2-6; a weak D match, TRBD1 (6 bases). From germline, CDR1 is SQVTM and CDR2 ANQGSEA. This CDR3 is built from 14 residues. V dropped 5 bases and J dropped 4 bases, with 12 bases sitting between them. CDR3 sequence reads: CSVPGAGGANVLTF. The CDR3 DNA reads as TGCAGCGTTCCAGGGGCAGGAGGGGCCAACGTCCTGACTTTC.

This clonotype was seen only a few times. The CDR3 sequence: CASALAGNYNEQFF. The CDR3 region has the DNA TGCGCCAGCGCTCTAGCGGGGAATTACAATGAGCAGTTCTTC. The rearrangement uses TRBV5-1 and TRBJ2-1, with 9 bases aligning to TRBD2. In germline, CDR1 is SGHRS, CDR2 YFSETQ. The CDR3 loop spans 14 amino acids. With 7 bases clipped from V and 4 bases from J, the junction kept 6 bases outside the gene matches.

This clonotype occurred a few times. The chain links TRBV4-3 to TRBJ1-5, with D perhaps TRBD1 (5 bases). Per the germline V gene, CDR1 is LGHNA and CDR2 is YSLEER. V was clipped by 0 bases and J by 9 bases, with 12 bases between them. The CDR3 contains 14 residues. Written as DNA, the CDR3 is TGCGCCAGCAGCCAAGATGCAGCAAGGGGGCCCCAGCATTTT. Its protein is CASSQDAARGPQHF.

The V gene is TRBV4-1, the J gene TRBJ2-1, with 10 bases that match TRBD2. After removal of 6 bases from V and 6 bases from J, the junction contained 8 bases not matched to a gene. Germline-derived CDR1 and CDR2 are MGHRA and YSYEKL. CDR3 length equals 15 residues. As DNA, the CDR3 is TGCGCCAGCAGTCATGGACTAGCGGAATCCAATGAGCAGTTCTTC. Residues: CASSHGLAESNEQFF.

This clonotype was found a few times. The gene calls are TRBV4-1 and TRBJ2-1, with a weak D call TRBD2 (5 bases). There are 14 residues in the CDR3. Trimming pared 3 bases from V and 9 bases from J, leaving 15 bases between. Germline assignment: CDR1 MGHRA and CDR2 YSYEKL. CDR3 bases: TGCGCCAGCAGCCACAAACTAGGGCAAATTGAGCAGTTCTTC. Amino acids: CASSHKLGQIEQFF.

This clonotype was seen at least ten times. This chain connects TRBV7-2 to TRBJ2-1; D is tentatively TRBD1 or TRBD2 (6 bases each). The CDR3 loop spans 15 amino acids. V lost 5 bases and J lost 4, with 15 bases in between. Germline values: CDR1 SGHTA, CDR2 FQGNSA. CDR3 DNA: TGTGCCAGCAGCGCCCTCGGGGGCGTTTACAATGAGCAGTTCTTC. Protein sequence: CASSALGGVYNEQFF.

This clonotype has a count of ten or more. The chain links TRBV5-1 to TRBJ1-1, with D uncertain. The germline V and J ends were trimmed by 5 bases and 3 bases, with 11 bases remaining between them. From germline, CDR1 is SGHRS and CDR2 YFSETQ. The CDR3 has 13 amino acids. The CDR3 region has the DNA TGCGCCAGCAGAAGCAGGAGGGACACTGAAGCTTTCTTT. Residues: CASRSRRDTEAFF.